This passage covers 13 T cell receptor beta chains from one sample sequenced in a study of OX40 agonist ivuxolimab in advanced cancers. Profiling relied on immunoSEQ multiplex PCR, and the TCRdb table lists in-frame clones only, not all of them. The sample includes over 80,000 clones, roughly nine tenths of them seen just once. The sequencing used CD4+ or CD8+ T cells sorted from blood, collected in a trial of the OX40 agonist ivuxolimab. The receptor set was obtained from an adult with an advanced solid tumor such as melanoma, head and neck, liver or kidney cancer.

The chain is built from TRBV18 and TRBJ1-1, with D perhaps TRBD1 (6 bases). The germline CDR1 and CDR2 sequences are KGHSH and LQKENI. The CDR3 is 16 amino acids. Deletions cut 1 base from V and 2 bases from J, with 14 bases between. The CDR3 bases are TGTGCCAGCTCACCACTTCTAGGGACACCAAACACTGAAGCTTTCTTT. Translated, it gives CASSPLLGTPNTEAFF.

CDR3 sequence (DNA): TGTGCCTGCCGGACACCCGGAAACACCATATATTTT. This gives the protein CACRTPGNTIYF. V usage is TRBV30 and J usage is TRBJ1-3, with D perhaps matching TRBD1 (5 bases). CDR1 and CDR2 from the germline V gene are GTSNPN and SVGIG (reference sequence). V was trimmed by 6 bases and J by 4 bases, leaving 10 bases between them. The CDR3 sequence is 12 residues long.

This chain joins TRBV6-5 and TRBJ1-3, with D uncertain. The ends were cut back, 5 bases at V and 2 bases at J, with 10 bases in the middle. The CDR3 sequence is 14 residues long. The germline V gene encodes CDR1 MNHEY and CDR2 SVGAGI. The CDR3 reads CASSETLAGNTIYF. CDR3 nucleotide sequence: TGTGCCAGCAGTGAGACTCTTGCTGGAAACACCATATATTTT.

V and J are TRBV7-2 and TRBJ1-1; a possible D gene is TRBD1 (5 bases). This CDR3 comprises 17 residues. Trimming took 4 bases from V and 0 from J, leaving 18 bases between them. From germline, CDR1 is SGHTA and CDR2 FQGNSA. The CDR3 protein is CASSSPAGRSMNTEAFF. CDR3 nucleotides: TGTGCCAGCAGCTCCCCGGCAGGGCGCAGTATGAACACTGAAGCTTTCTTT.

The rearrangement uses TRBV27 and TRBJ2-1; 11 nucleotides agree with TRBD2. The germline gives CDR1 MNHEY, CDR2 SMNVEV (reference sequence). The junction had 6 bases not matched to a gene; V was cut back by 6 bases and J by 5 bases. This CDR3 has 15 amino acids. The DNA of the CDR3 is TGTGCCAGCAGACATACTAGCGGGAGAAACAATGAGCAGTTCTTC. This sequence encodes CASRHTSGRNNEQFF.

The rearrangement uses TRBV28 and TRBJ1-4, with D unresolved. The CDR3 is 12 residues long. Trimming removed 4 bases from V and 11 bases from J, with 11 bases in between. CDR1 is MDHEN and CDR2 is SYDVKM in the germline V gene. The CDR3 nucleotides read TGTGCCAGCAGTTCCGGACTGCTGAAACTGTTTTTT. The encoded protein is CASSSGLLKLFF. Based on the CDR3 plus reference TRBV28 and TRBJ1-4, the full variable domain is DVKVTQSSRYLVKRTGEKVFLECVQDMDHENMFWYRQDPGLGLRLIYFSYDVKMKEKGDIPEGYSVSREKKERFSLILESASTNQTSMYLCASSSGLLKLFFGSGTQLSVL.

J is TRBJ1-1 and V is TRBV27, with a possible D match to TRBD1 (6 bases). Between the trimmed V and J ends, which lost 6 bases and 6 bases, there was a span of 14 bases. This CDR3 has 13 amino acids. Germline V gives CDR1 MNHEY, CDR2 SMNVEV (reference sequence). The CDR3 loop is CASRDGGGPEAFF. The DNA of the CDR3 is TGTGCCAGCAGGGATGGAGGGGGTCCTGAAGCTTTCTTT.

This rearrangement joins TRBV6-1 to TRBJ1-5; tentative D call: TRBD1 (5 bases). Trimming left V 6 bases short and J 0 bases short, with 9 bases between. The V gene's germline CDR1 is MNHNS and CDR2 SASEGT. This CDR3 is built from 14 residues. The CDR3 nucleotides are TGTGCCAGCAGGCGGGACCTTAGCAATCAGCCCCAGCATTTT. As protein: CASRRDLSNQPQHF.

The chain recombines TRBV9 with TRBJ1-4, with D possibly matching TRBD1 (5 bases). This CDR3 has 15 amino acids. V was clipped by 1 base and J by 3 bases, with 10 bases between them. The V gene's germline CDR1 is SGDLS and CDR2 YYNGEE. Here the CDR3 DNA reads TGTGCCAGCAGCGTAAATACAGGCCCTAATGAAAAACTGTTTTTT. Translated, it gives CASSVNTGPNEKLFF.

The chain employs TRBV7-9 and TRBJ1-2, with D perhaps matching TRBD1 (5 bases). The length of the CDR3 is 15 residues. The germline V and J ends were trimmed by 5 bases and 2 bases, with 15 bases remaining between them. Germline CDR1 and CDR2: SEHNR and FQNEAQ (reference sequence). The CDR3 is CASSLTGAFNYGYTF. The CDR3 DNA sequence: TGTGCCAGCAGCCTCACAGGAGCTTTCAACTATGGCTACACCTTC.

This sequence joins TRBV2 and TRBJ1-6; D is uncertain. Between the trimmed V and J ends, which lost 10 bases and 6 bases, there was a span of 10 bases. Germline V gene data show CDR1 as SNHLY and CDR2 as FYNNEI. This CDR3 contains 12 residues. The CDR3 loop reads CATRRVNSPLHF. The DNA for the CDR3 is TGTGCCACCCGGAGGGTTAATTCACCCCTCCACTTT.

This sequence joins TRBV2 and TRBJ2-2; D gene ambiguous. Germline lookup yields CDR1 SNHLY and CDR2 FYNNEI. V shed 6 bases and J shed 1 base, with 15 bases lying between them. The CDR3 extends over 16 amino acids. The CDR3 DNA is TGTGCCAGCAGAGCGCCTACAGCCCAGAACACCGGGGAGCTGTTTTTT. It encodes CASRAPTAQNTGELFF.

This chain uses TRBV10-1 with TRBJ1-3; D uncertain. V was cut by 6 bases and J by 5 bases, with 14 bases left in between. Germline loops: CDR1 WNHNN, CDR2 SYGVQD (reference sequence). The CDR3 runs to 14 residues. CDR3 protein: CASSSENQRNTIYF. The CDR3 region has the DNA TGCGCCAGCAGCTCGGAAAACCAGAGAAACACCATATATTTT.